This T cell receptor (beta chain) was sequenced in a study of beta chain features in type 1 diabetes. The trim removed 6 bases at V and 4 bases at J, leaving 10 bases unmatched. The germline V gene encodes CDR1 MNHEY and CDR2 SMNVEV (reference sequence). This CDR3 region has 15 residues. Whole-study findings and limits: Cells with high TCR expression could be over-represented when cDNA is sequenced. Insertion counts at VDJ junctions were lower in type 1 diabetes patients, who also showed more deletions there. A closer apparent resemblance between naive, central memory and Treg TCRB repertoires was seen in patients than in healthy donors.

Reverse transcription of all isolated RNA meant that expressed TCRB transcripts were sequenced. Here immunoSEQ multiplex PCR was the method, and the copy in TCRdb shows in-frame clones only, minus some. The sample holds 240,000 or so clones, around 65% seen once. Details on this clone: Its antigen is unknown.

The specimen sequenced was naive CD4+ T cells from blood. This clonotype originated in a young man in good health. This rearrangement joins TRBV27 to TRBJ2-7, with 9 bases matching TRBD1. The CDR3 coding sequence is TGTGCCAGCAGGCGCACAGGGGGCGGGAGTTACGAGCAGTACTTC. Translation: CASRRTGGGSYEQYF.